The sequence of this T cell receptor (beta chain) was determined in a study of T-cell memory formation after mild COVID-19. The CDR3 extends over 12 amino acids. CDR1 is KGHSH, CDR2 LQKENI, per germline. Trimming left V 0 bases short and J 5 bases short, with 2 bases between. TCRdb itself ran the 5' RACE reads through MiXCR, one entry per CDR3 protein. The profile covers about 58,000 distinct CDR3 sequences, with 25% to 30% appearing a single time and roughly 43% taken by the ten largest. This receptor was identified in a man younger than 35 who had mild COVID-19 (a few samples of this study predate the infection). Cell type and time point are not known. Material: PBMCs or a T cell subset sorted from them (not recorded which). V usage is TRBV18 and J usage is TRBJ1-5; no clear D gene. The DNA for the CDR3 is TGTGCCAGCTCACCACCGGATCAGCCCCAGCATTTT. This translates into CASSPPDQPQHF.